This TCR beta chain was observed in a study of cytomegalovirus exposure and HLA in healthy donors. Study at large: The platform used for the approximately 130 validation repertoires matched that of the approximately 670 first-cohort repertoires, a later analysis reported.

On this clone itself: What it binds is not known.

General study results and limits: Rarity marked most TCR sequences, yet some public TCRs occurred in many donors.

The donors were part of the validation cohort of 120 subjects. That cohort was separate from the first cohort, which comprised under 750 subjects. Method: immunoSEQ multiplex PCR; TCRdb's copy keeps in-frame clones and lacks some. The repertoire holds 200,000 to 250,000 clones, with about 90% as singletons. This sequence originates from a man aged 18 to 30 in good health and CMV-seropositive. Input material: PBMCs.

The CDR3: CSYSANYGYTF. The DNA of the CDR3 is TGCAGCTACAGCGCTAACTATGGCTACACCTTC. The rearrangement uses TRBV20-1 and TRBJ1-2; D is uncertain. The CDR3 length is 11 residues. The germline V gene has CDR1 DFQATT and CDR2 SNEGSKA (reference sequence).